This passage covers 7 T cell receptor beta chains from one sample sequenced in a study of cytomegalovirus exposure and HLA in healthy donors. Primers: 60 Vbeta forward and 13 Jbeta reverse. Repertoires were generated with immunoSEQ multiplex PCR, while TCRdb's copy carries only in-frame clones and drops some. This table lists about 20,000 clones. Sequenced: PBMCs. These receptor sequences come from a man aged 55 to 70 in good health and CMV-seropositive.

The chain employs TRBV2 and TRBJ1-2; 8 positions match TRBD1. CDR3 length: 13 amino acids. Per germline, CDR1 SNHLY and CDR2 FYNNEI. J lost 5 bases, V lost 6 bases, and 5 bases had no gene match. CDR3 coding DNA: TGTGCCAGCAGGGAGGACAGGGAGTATGGCTACACCTTC. This sequence encodes CASREDREYGYTF. The complete variable domain, with remaining parts taken from reference TRBV2 and TRBJ1-2, reads EPEVTQTPSHQVTQMGQEVILRCVPISNHLYFYWYRQILGQKVEFLVSFYNNEISEKSEIFDDQFSVERPDGSNFTLKIRSTKLEDSAMYFCASREDREYGYTFGSGTRLTVV.

The rearrangement links TRBV18 to TRBJ2-5; TRBD1 aligns across 7 bases. CDR3 length equals 15 residues. Germline V gene sequence: CDR1 KGHSH, CDR2 LQKENI. Trimming at V came to 6 bases and at J to 1 base, leaving 8 bases not matched to a gene. The CDR3 coding sequence is TGTGCCAGCTCCCTCGTCGGGACAGCCCAAGAGACCCAGTACTTC. It translates to CASSLVGTAQETQYF. The variable domain in full, with the rest retrieved from reference TRBV18 and TRBJ2-5, is NAGVMQNPRHLVRRRGQEARLRCSPMKGHSHVYWYRQLPEEGLKFMVYLQKENIIDESGMPKERFSAEFPKEGPSILRIQQVVRGDSAAYFCASSLVGTAQETQYFGPGTRLLVL.

V is TRBV7-9 and J is TRBJ2-5, with D possibly matching TRBD2 (6 bases). This CDR3 is built from 15 residues. Germline CDR1 is SEHNR and CDR2 is FQNEAQ (reference sequence). Trimming removed 5 bases at V and 0 bases at J, with 13 bases between. This CDR3 reads CASSQGAGNQETQYF. The CDR3 coding sequence is TGTGCCAGCAGCCAAGGGGCGGGGAACCAAGAGACCCAGTACTTC.

The CDR3: CASSPPGLAGQEQYF. The DNA of the CDR3 is TGTGCCAGCTCACCCCCGGGACTAGCGGGTCAAGAGCAGTACTTC. The chain links TRBV18 to TRBJ2-7; TRBD2 agrees at 12 bases. Trimming removed 3 bases from V and 7 bases from J; junction bases left unmatched: 7. This CDR3 is 15 amino acids long. CDR1 and CDR2 from the germline V gene are KGHSH and LQKENI.

CDR3 protein: CASSLAGLAGGNTDTQYF. The DNA of the CDR3 is TGCGCCAGCAGCTTGGCCGGACTAGCGGGAGGGAACACAGATACGCAGTATTTT. This rearrangement joins TRBV5-1 to TRBJ2-3; 15 nucleotides agree with TRBD2. Losses at the gene ends were 0 bases for V and 2 bases for J; bases not matched to a gene: 4. The CDR3 sequence is 18 residues long. The germline V gene encodes CDR1 SGHRS and CDR2 YFSETQ.

The chain joins TRBV5-1 to TRBJ2-1; 7 bases are a match to TRBD1. CDR1 and CDR2 from the germline V gene are SGHRS and YFSETQ. V gave up 4 bases and J gave up 0 bases; unmatched junction bases: 4. The CDR3 length is 15 residues. CDR3 DNA: TGCGCCAGCAGCACGGACAGGAGCTCCTACAATGAGCAGTTCTTC. Its translation is CASSTDRSSYNEQFF.

The rearrangement joins TRBV6-5 to TRBJ2-4, with 8 bases that match TRBD2. After removal of 4 bases from V and 1 base from J, the junction contained 6 bases not matched to a gene. Germline CDR1 is MNHEY and CDR2 is SVGAGI. This CDR3 is 16 amino acids long. The CDR3 sequence: CASSCPGGWAKNIQYF. The CDR3 DNA reads as TGTGCCAGCAGTTGCCCGGGGGGGTGGGCCAAAAACATTCAGTACTTC.